This T cell receptor (beta chain) was observed in a study of blood T cells in healthy people across ages. The V end was cut by 4 bases, the J end by 0 bases, with 19 bases between. The germline V gene has CDR1 SGHDN and CDR2 FVKESK. The CDR3 has 17 amino acids. Remarks on this clonotype: Its target is unknown.

Overall study findings and caveats: A roughly linear fall in TCR beta diversity per million T cells was seen with increasing age. It was found that TCR beta diversity correlated strongly with the percentage of naive T cells. Estimated diversity that came from one million T cells was considered an underestimate.

Primers used in a second PCR of roughly 6 to 11 cycles were a sample-barcoded 5' primer and a J-beta primer mix. TCRdb reprocessed the 5' RACE reads with MiXCR, giving one entry per CDR3 protein. The table lists 910,000 or so distinct CDR3 sequences, about 53% of them singletons. The specimen was blood. The chain recombines TRBV14 with TRBJ2-7; D is unresolved. The sequence came from a woman in her sixties or seventies in good health. CDR3 DNA sequence: TGTGCCAGCAGCCTCAGAAGCGCGGACCACGGCTCCTACGAGCAGTACTTC. Amino acids: CASSLRSADHGSYEQYF.